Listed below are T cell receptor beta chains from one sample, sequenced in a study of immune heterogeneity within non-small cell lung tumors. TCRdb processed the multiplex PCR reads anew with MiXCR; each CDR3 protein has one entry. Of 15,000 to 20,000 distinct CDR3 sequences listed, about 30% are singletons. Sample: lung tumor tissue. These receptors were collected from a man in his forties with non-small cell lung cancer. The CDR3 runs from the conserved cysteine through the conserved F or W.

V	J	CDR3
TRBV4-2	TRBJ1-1	CASSRLIPGTGLLNTEAFF
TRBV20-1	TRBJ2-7	CSALQGYEQYF
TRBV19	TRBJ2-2	CASSPQTGGTGELFF
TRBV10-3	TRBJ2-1	CAISAGTPEQFF
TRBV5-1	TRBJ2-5	CASSVGGGETQYF
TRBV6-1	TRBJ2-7	CASSGTGLAGGMGYEQYF
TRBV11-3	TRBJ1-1	CASSSNPLHLMNTEAFF
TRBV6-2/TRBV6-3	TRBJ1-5	CASNSLERGRDQPQHF
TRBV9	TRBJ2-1	CASSIDWREQFF
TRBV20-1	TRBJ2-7	CSVNRNQYEQYF
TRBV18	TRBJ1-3	CASSPAQVSGNTIYF